The clone carrying this TCR beta chain was recorded at least ten times. Germline CDR1 and CDR2: SGHVS and FQNEAQ. There are 15 residues in the CDR3. The ends lost 1 base at V and 5 bases at J; junction bases unmatched: 4. TCRdb redid the calling of the reads with MiXCR, one entry per CDR3 protein. This sample yields some 270,000 distinct CDR3 sequences, of which 15% to 20% are seen a single time; around half belongs to the top ten. The data are from a study of T cell repertoires in cytomegalovirus infection. Across the whole study: CMV infection together with matching HLA type was indicated by public TCR beta signatures.

Sequencing input: CD8+ T cells from PBMCs. The rearrangement uses TRBV7-8 and TRBJ2-3, with 9 bases fitting TRBD2. This clonotype was sampled from a human donor in good health (CMV status not recorded). Some clones in this sample may be carry-over from other donors' samples. For the CDR3, the DNA is TGTGCCAGCAGCTTAGTAGCGGGGGAGGGAGATACGCAGTATTTT. This gives the protein CASSLVAGEGDTQYF. Complete variable domain (other parts from reference TRBV7-8 and TRBJ2-3): GAGVSQSPRYKVAKRGQDVALRCDPISGHVSLFWYQQALGQGPEFLTYFQNEAQLDKSGLPSDRFFAERPEGSVSTLKIQRTQQEDSAVYLCASSLVAGEGDTQYFGPGTRLTVL.